Shown below are 20 T cell receptor beta chains from a single sample sequenced in a study of identical twins. MiXCR was run by TCRdb on the 5' RACE reads, yielding one entry per CDR3 protein. Seen here are about 550,000 distinct CDR3 sequences, approximately 20% observed once, and the top ten hold around 0.47%. These data also featured in a second study, about yellow fever vaccine responses in identical twins.

The sample consisted of CD4+ T cells sorted from blood. Receptors were obtained from a woman in her late teens or twenties in good health.

This clonotype was counted a few times. The chain couples TRBV5-1 to TRBJ2-1; D is possibly TRBD1 (5 bases). Germline CDR1 and CDR2: SGHRS and YFSETQ. The V gene lost 0 bases and the J gene lost 1 base, with 11 bases spanning the gap. The CDR3 runs 16 residues. The CDR3, as DNA: TGCGCCAGCAGCTTGGCCGGGCAGGGTTCCTACAATGAGCAGTTCTTC. Its translation is CASSLAGQGSYNEQFF.

This rearrangement joins TRBV9 to TRBJ2-7; possibly TRBD2 for D (6 bases). V lost 0 bases, J lost 3 bases, and 13 bases lay in between. This CDR3 region has 15 residues. CDR1 is SGDLS and CDR2 is YYNGEE in the germline V gene. The CDR3 protein is CASSVAGAGGYEQYF. Written as DNA, the CDR3 is TGTGCCAGCAGCGTAGCAGGAGCCGGGGGCTACGAGCAGTACTTC. The full variable domain, in which reference TRBV9 and TRBJ2-7 provide the parts outside the CDR3, is DSGVTQTPKHLITATGQRVTLRCSPRSGDLSVYWYQQSLDQGLQFLIQYYNGEERAKGNILERFSAQQFPDLHSELNLSSLELGDSALYFCASSVAGAGGYEQYFGPGTRLTVT.

This clonotype showed up just a few times. The rearrangement joins TRBV6-2 or TRBV6-3 to TRBJ1-5; maybe TRBD1 (6 bases). Germline V CDR1 and CDR2: MNHEY, SVGEGT. The CDR3 contains 13 residues. Trimming left V 6 bases short and J 3 bases short, with 9 bases between. This CDR3 is CASRGQPNQPQHF. The CDR3 DNA follows: TGTGCCAGCAGAGGACAGCCCAATCAGCCCCAGCATTTT.

There are a few counts of this clonotype. V gene TRBV12-3 or TRBV12-4 combines with J gene TRBJ2-5; D may be TRBD1 (5 bases). The CDR3 covers 13 residues. The ends were cut back, 3 bases at V and 5 bases at J, with 10 bases in the middle. The CDR3 DNA sequence: TGTGCCAGCAGTTTCCTGACAGACGAGACCCAGTACTTC. This codes for CASSFLTDETQYF.

DNA of the CDR3: TGTGCCAGCAGCCATGATCTAACCGTCCGAAATGAAGCTTTCTTT. Translation gives CASSHDLTVRNEAFF. The rearrangement uses TRBV3-1 and TRBJ1-1; D not certain. The CDR3 contains 15 residues. Germline CDR1 LGHDT, CDR2 YNNKEL (reference sequence). Trimming cost V 3 bases and J 7 bases, with 18 bases left between them.

This clonotype was observed a few times. The chain couples TRBV5-1 to TRBJ2-1; D remains unclear. This CDR3 comprises 17 residues. Trimming removed 4 bases at V and 0 bases at J, with 17 bases between. CDR1 and CDR2 (germline): SGHRS, YFSETQ. The CDR3 DNA sequence: TGCGCCAGCAGCGCCTACTGGTACGAAAACTCCTACAATGAGCAGTTCTTC. Amino acids: CASSAYWYENSYNEQFF. The full variable domain, its missing parts supplied by reference TRBV5-1 and TRBJ2-1, is KAGVTQTPRYLIKTRGQQVTLSCSPISGHRSVSWYQQTPGQGLQFLFEYFSETQRNKGNFPGRFSGRQFSNSRSEMNVSTLELGDSALYLCASSAYWYENSYNEQFFGPGTRLTVL.

V is TRBV20-1 and J is TRBJ2-1, with D hard to call. Germline CDR1 is DFQATT and CDR2 is SNEGSKA (reference sequence). The CDR3 runs 13 residues. Trimming cost V 6 bases and J 1 base, with 10 bases left between them. DNA for the CDR3: TGCAGTGCCACCGACATATCCTACAATGAGCAGTTCTTC. Encoded protein: CSATDISYNEQFF.

This clonotype showed up just a few times. The chain links TRBV15 to TRBJ2-1; 9 bases are a match to TRBD1. CDR1 and CDR2 (germline): LNHNV, YYDKDF (reference sequence). Germline trimming cut 1 base from V and 0 bases from J; bases unmatched to any gene: 1. This CDR3 contains 16 residues. CDR3 residues: CATSRATGGSYNEQFF. The CDR3 DNA reads as TGTGCCACCAGCAGAGCGACAGGGGGCTCCTACAATGAGCAGTTCTTC.

This chain joins TRBV27 and TRBJ1-2; the D is unclear. The V end lost 6 bases, the J end lost 4 bases, and 9 bases lay between the germline ends. CDR1 and CDR2 from the germline V gene are MNHEY and SMNVEV (reference sequence). The CDR3 totals 12 residues. The CDR3 region has the DNA TGTGCCAGCAGCCCCTCTTTCTATGGCTACACCTTC. This sequence encodes CASSPSFYGYTF.

The chain has TRBV7-2 and TRBJ2-2, with 7 bases identical to TRBD2. This CDR3 is built from 16 residues. Germline CDR1 is SGHTA and CDR2 is FQGNSA. The trim removed 5 bases at V and 0 bases at J, leaving 6 bases unmatched. The CDR3 nucleotides are TGTGCCAGCAGCCCCCCTAGCGGCGCGAACACCGGGGAGCTGTTTTTT. This translates into CASSPPSGANTGELFF. Based on the CDR3 plus reference TRBV7-2 and TRBJ2-2, the full variable domain is GAGVSQSPSNKVTEKGKDVELRCDPISGHTALYWYRQSLGQGLEFLIYFQGNSAPDKSGLPSDRFSAERTGGSVSTLTIQRTQQEDSAVYLCASSPPSGANTGELFFGEGSRLTVL.

This chain uses TRBV20-1 with TRBJ2-2; 11 bases fit TRBD2. V trimming: 1 base; J trimming: 1 base; junction bases outside the gene matches: 2. Germline V gives CDR1 DFQATT, CDR2 SNEGSKA (reference sequence). The CDR3 length is 16 residues. The CDR3 sequence is CSARGGTSGNTGELFF. CDR3 nucleotide sequence: TGCAGTGCTAGAGGTGGGACTAGCGGGAACACCGGGGAGCTGTTTTTT.

The chain has TRBV5-1 and TRBJ1-3; D is ambiguous. Looked up from germline, CDR1 is SGHRS and CDR2 is YFSETQ. The CDR3 is 16 residues long. Trimming stripped 0 bases from V and 0 bases from J, with 10 bases between. The CDR3 is CASSLGSGYSGNTIYF. The CDR3 bases are TGCGCCAGCAGCTTGGGATCCGGCTACTCTGGAAACACCATATATTTT.

V usage is TRBV29-1 and J usage is TRBJ2-3; D might be TRBD1 (5 bases). CDR3 length: 12 residues. The germline gives CDR1 SQVTM, CDR2 ANQGSEA. Deletions cut 7 bases from V and 8 bases from J, with 16 bases between. The CDR3 sequence is CSERQWTGTQYF. DNA for the CDR3: TGCAGCGAGCGACAGTGGACGGGTACGCAGTATTTT.

The sample holds a few counts of this clonotype. This chain joins TRBV28 and TRBJ2-7; D remains unclear. CDR1 and CDR2 from the germline V gene are MDHEN and SYDVKM. This CDR3 has 15 residues. The germline V and J ends were trimmed by 7 bases and 4 bases, with 20 bases remaining between them. CDR3 nucleotide sequence: TGTGCCAGCACCGGTAGTAGGAGCCGCGATTACGAGCAGTACTTC. Protein product: CASTGSRSRDYEQYF.

The count of this clonotype is one. V is TRBV7-9 and J is TRBJ2-1, with 11 nucleotides matching TRBD2. The junction had 7 bases not matched to a gene; V was cut back by 8 bases and J by 7 bases. This CDR3 comprises 14 residues. Germline V lookup: CDR1 SEHNR, CDR2 FQNEAQ (reference sequence). The CDR3 coding sequence is TGTGCCAGCCAACTAGCGGGAGTAGTGAATGAGCAGTTCTTC. It encodes CASQLAGVVNEQFF.

This clonotype was observed a few times. This chain links TRBV19 with TRBJ2-1; D is uncertain. The CDR3 is 12 residues long. With 3 bases removed from V and 10 bases from J, the gap between germline ends came to 10 bases. Per germline, CDR1 LNHDA and CDR2 SQIVND (reference sequence). The CDR3 sequence: CASSMTAWEQFF. CDR3 DNA sequence: TGTGCCAGTAGTATGACGGCCTGGGAGCAGTTCTTC.

V gene TRBV2 combines with J gene TRBJ2-7, with no clear D. Trimming pared 0 bases from V and 3 bases from J, leaving 15 bases between. The CDR3 extends over 16 amino acids. CDR1 SNHLY and CDR2 FYNNEI come from the germline V gene. The CDR3 spells CASSEALLRKVYEQYF. The CDR3 DNA sequence: TGTGCCAGCAGTGAAGCGCTTTTGAGGAAGGTCTACGAGCAGTACTTC.

This clonotype was counted a few times. The V call is TRBV10-3, the J call TRBJ1-2; D gene unclear. Germline V CDR1 and CDR2: ENHRY, SYGVKD. This CDR3 spans 13 amino acids. The V end was cut by 3 bases, the J end by 4 bases, with 9 bases between. The CDR3 nucleotides read TGTGCCATCAGTGATGTCGGTTTCTATGGCTACACCTTC. It specifies CAISDVGFYGYTF.

The V and J genes are TRBV10-3 and TRBJ2-2; 8 nucleotides agree with TRBD1. The CDR3 extends over 18 amino acids. With V trimmed by 6 bases and J by 4 bases, 16 bases remained unmatched. Germline V gives CDR1 ENHRY, CDR2 SYGVKD. CDR3 protein: CAIRRTGLSSESTGELFF. In nucleotides, the CDR3 is TGTGCCATCAGACGGACAGGGTTAAGTTCGGAAAGCACCGGGGAGCTGTTTTTT.

This chain joins TRBV12-3 or TRBV12-4 and TRBJ1-1; maybe TRBD1 (5 bases). This CDR3 has 16 residues. Trimming stripped 3 bases from V and 0 bases from J, with 14 bases between. The CDR3 is CASSFHSAGLNTEAFF. The CDR3 DNA reads as TGTGCCAGCAGTTTCCACTCGGCAGGGTTGAACACTGAAGCTTTCTTT.